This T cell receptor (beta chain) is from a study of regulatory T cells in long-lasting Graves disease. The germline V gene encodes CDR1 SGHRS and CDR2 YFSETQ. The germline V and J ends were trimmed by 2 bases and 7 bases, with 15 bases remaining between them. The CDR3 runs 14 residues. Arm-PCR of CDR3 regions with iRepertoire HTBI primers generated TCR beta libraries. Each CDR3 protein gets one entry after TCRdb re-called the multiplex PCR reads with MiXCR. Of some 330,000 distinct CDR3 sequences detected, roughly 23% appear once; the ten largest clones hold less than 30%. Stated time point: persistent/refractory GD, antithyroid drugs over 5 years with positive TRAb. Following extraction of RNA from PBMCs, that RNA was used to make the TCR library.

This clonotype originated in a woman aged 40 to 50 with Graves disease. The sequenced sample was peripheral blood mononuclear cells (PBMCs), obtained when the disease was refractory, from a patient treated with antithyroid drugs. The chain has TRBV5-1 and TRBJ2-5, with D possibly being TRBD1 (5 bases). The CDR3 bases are TGCGCCAGCAGCTTCGACAGTCCCGGTGGGACCCAGTACTTC. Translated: CASSFDSPGGTQYF.